This record concerns one TCR beta chain sequence. The sample is drawn from a study of blood T cell repertoires in COVID-19. Study in general: COVID-19 samples, acute and convalescent, were from the United States, Italy and Spain. PBMCs, B-cell-depleted T cells, or T cells provided the cDNA or gDNA that made up the material.

Original data processing: Amplification with reference gene primers provided the estimates of nucleated cell counts. Here immunoSEQ multiplex PCR was the method, and the copy in TCRdb shows in-frame clones only, minus some. V, J and clone size are taken as reported in that table, and D and trimming were inferred from the DNA itself. The table shows about 120,000 clones, with around four fifths occurring only once. Trimming took off 3 bases at V and 3 bases at J, with 19 bases between the two ends. CDR1 is SGHRS, CDR2 YFSETQ, per germline. The CDR3 sequence is 16 residues long. This receptor was obtained from a human donor in a cohort sampled during active COVID-19. Sequencing used peripheral blood. The rearrangement links TRBV5-1 to TRBJ2-7; possibly TRBD1 for D (7 bases). The CDR3 bases are TGCGCCAGCAGCTCTGGGCTAGGGGGGACAGACTACGAGCAGTACTTC. Translation: CASSSGLGGTDYEQYF.